In this sample, the clone carrying this T cell receptor beta chain turned up a few times. As yet, its antigen is unknown. With V trimmed by 3 bases and J by 6 bases, 7 bases remained unmatched. Germline-derived CDR1 and CDR2 are SGHTA and FQGNSA. The CDR3 is 14 residues long. The record originates from a study of T-cell reconstitution after alpha-beta-depleted transplantation in children. Study-level results: Reportedly, roughly two months post-transplant, alpha-beta T cells arose from several hundred expanded graft clones. Counts and diversity of T cells one year after transplant came mostly from newly produced T cells. Some patients' high day-60 TCRbeta diversity was traced to surviving recipient T cells and thymic progenitors.

Molecular barcoding with unique molecular identifiers was used for the TCRbeta library. In TCRdb, the PCR reads were re-called with MiXCR into one record per CDR3 protein. The sample includes about 870,000 distinct CDR3 sequences, approximately 15% of them seen just once. This receptor was identified in a male patient under 18 who had a stem cell transplant for acute lymphoblastic leukemia, so the T cells may come from the graft donor. V gene TRBV7-2 combines with J gene TRBJ2-7, with 8 bases lining up with TRBD2. The source was PBMCs, mostly from graft donor cells, collected 360 days after TCRalphabeta/CD19-depleted stem cell transplant. CDR3 sequence reads: CASSLGLVIGEQYF. The CDR3 DNA sequence: TGTGCCAGCAGCTTGGGACTAGTCATAGGCGAGCAGTACTTC.